The entry below gives a single T cell receptor beta chain sequence along with its context. The ends were cut back, 2 bases at V and 1 base at J, with 8 bases in the middle. Per germline, CDR1 MNHNY and CDR2 SVGAGI (reference sequence). The CDR3 is 14 amino acids. The data are from a study of blood T cell repertoires in COVID-19. Overall study context: Both acute and convalescent COVID-19 samples were obtained from the United States, Italy and Spain. Sample material is recorded as cDNA or gDNA derived from T cells, B-cell-depleted T cells, or PBMCs.

Authors' processing steps: It was from reference gene primer amplification that nucleated cell counts were estimated. Sequenced by immunoSEQ multiplex PCR; TCRdb stores in-frame clones only, minus some. The V and J calls and clone size come from that table; D and trimming were worked out from the DNA. The sample carries 250,000 to 350,000 clones, roughly nine tenths recorded once. Patients of the Seattle cohort, enrolled during active infection, were followed longitudinally. The V and J genes are TRBV6-6 and TRBJ2-5; D uncertain. The receptor was derived from a woman aged 25 to 39 with COVID-19, enrolled during active disease. Sequencing was performed on peripheral blood. CDR3 nucleotide sequence: TGTGCCAGCAGTTACGGTGGCGGCCAAGAGACCCAGTACTTC. Translation gives CASSYGGGQETQYF.